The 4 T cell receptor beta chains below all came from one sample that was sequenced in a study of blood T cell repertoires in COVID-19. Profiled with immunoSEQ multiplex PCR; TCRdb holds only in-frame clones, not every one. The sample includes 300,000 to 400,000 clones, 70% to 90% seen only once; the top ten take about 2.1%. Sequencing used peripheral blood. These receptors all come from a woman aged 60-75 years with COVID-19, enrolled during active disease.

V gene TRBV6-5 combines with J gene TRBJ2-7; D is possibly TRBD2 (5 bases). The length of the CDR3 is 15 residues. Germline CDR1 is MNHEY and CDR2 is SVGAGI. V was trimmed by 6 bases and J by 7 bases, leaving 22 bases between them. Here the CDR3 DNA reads TGTGCCAGCAGCCCGCGGTACGGAGGTCGGGATGAGCAGTACTTC. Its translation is CASSPRYGGRDEQYF.

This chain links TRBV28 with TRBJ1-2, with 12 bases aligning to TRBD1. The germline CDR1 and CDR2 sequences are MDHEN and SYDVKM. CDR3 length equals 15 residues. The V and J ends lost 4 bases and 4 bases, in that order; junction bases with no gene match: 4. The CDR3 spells CASSSGQGAFYGYTF. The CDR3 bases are TGTGCCAGCAGTTCGGGACAGGGGGCCTTCTATGGCTACACCTTC.

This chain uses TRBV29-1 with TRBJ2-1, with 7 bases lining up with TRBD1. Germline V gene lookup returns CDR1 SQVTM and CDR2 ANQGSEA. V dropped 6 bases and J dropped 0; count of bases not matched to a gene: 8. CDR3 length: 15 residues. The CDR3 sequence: CSVGGLDNSYNEQFF. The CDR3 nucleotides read TGCAGCGTAGGGGGCCTAGATAACTCCTACAATGAGCAGTTCTTC.

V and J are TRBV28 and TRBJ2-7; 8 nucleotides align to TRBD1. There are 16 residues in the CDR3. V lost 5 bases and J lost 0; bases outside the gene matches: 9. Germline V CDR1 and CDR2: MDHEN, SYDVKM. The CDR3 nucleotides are TGTGCCAGCAGTATGCAGGGGGCGCTGAGCTCCTACGAGCAGTACTTC. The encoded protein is CASSMQGALSSYEQYF.